This is a list of T cell receptor beta chains from one sample in a study of cytomegalovirus exposure and HLA in healthy donors. Some clones are missing from TCRdb's copy, which holds only in-frame ones; the method was immunoSEQ multiplex PCR. The sample lists 100,000 to 150,000 clones, approximately 80% occurring once. The sequenced sample was PBMCs. The receptors were gathered from a female donor in good health and CMV-seropositive. Each CDR3 is given with its conserved first and last residue. The D gene is left open where the match is weak. Rows may omit the clone size; those that give it use once, few, many or a size class.

TRBV7-9	-	TRBD1	TRBJ1-2	CASRVGTDYGYTF	TGTGCCAGCAGAGTAGGGACAGATTATGGCTACACCTTC
TRBV5-1	few	-	TRBJ2-3	CASRSLSDTQYF	TGCGCCAGCAGATCTTTATCAGATACGCAGTATTTT
TRBV6-5	-	TRBD2	TRBJ2-5	CASSSSGGQETQYF	TGTGCCAGCAGCTCCAGCGGGGGACAAGAGACCCAGTACTTC
TRBV7-7	-	TRBD2	TRBJ2-7	CASSPYSGSNEQYF	TGTGCCAGCAGCCCTTATAGCGGGAGTAACGAGCAGTACTTC
TRBV30	once	-	TRBJ1-1	CAWSPAGIKGNTEAFF	TGTGCCTGGAGTCCGGCAGGGATAAAGGGCAACACTGAAGCTTTCTTT
TRBV7-9	-	TRBD2	TRBJ2-1	CSSSPGTSGRGPNEQFF	TGTTCCAGCAGCCCCGGGACTAGCGGGAGAGGCCCCAATGAGCAGTTCTTC
TRBV19	-	-	TRBJ1-4	CASSILWGRVEKLFF	TGTGCCAGTAGTATACTGTGGGGCCGCGTTGAAAAACTGTTTTTT
TRBV19	-	TRBD1	TRBJ1-2	CASSIGQGWGYTF	TGTGCCAGTAGTATCGGACAGGGATGGGGCTACACCTTC
TRBV5-8	-	TRBD1	TRBJ2-3	CASMDRARDTQYF	TGTGCCAGCATGGACAGGGCGAGGGATACGCAGTATTTT
TRBV6-5	-	-	TRBJ1-4	CASSYSSNEKLFF	TGTGCCAGCAGTTACTCGAGTAATGAAAAACTGTTTTTT
TRBV6-1	-	-	TRBJ2-7	CASSDFGTYEQYF	TGTGCCAGCAGTGACTTCGGGACCTACGAGCAGTACTTC
TRBV7-2	-	TRBD1	TRBJ1-1	CASSLVALAGGRGTEAFF	TGTGCCAGCAGCTTAGTGGCTCTGGCAGGGGGCCGCGGCACTGAAGCTTTCTTT
TRBV5-1	-	-	TRBJ1-3	CASSFTSRGGIGNTIYF	TGCGCCAGCAGCTTCACCTCCCGTGGGGGGATTGGAAACACCATATATTTT
TRBV11-2	-	TRBD1	TRBJ2-5	CASSWGTGGLETQYF	TGTGCCAGCAGCTGGGGGACAGGGGGCCTGGAGACCCAGTACTTC
TRBV9	medium-sized	-	TRBJ1-1	CASSVAYRPGAEAFF	TGTGCCAGCAGCGTAGCTTACAGGCCTGGGGCTGAAGCTTTCTTT
TRBV7-2	-	-	TRBJ2-2	CASSRDRGGGFPGELFF	TGTGCCAGCAGCCGGGACCGAGGAGGGGGCTTCCCCGGGGAGCTGTTTTTT
TRBV5-1	-	-	TRBJ1-4	CASSLTGGTNEKLFF	TGCGCCAGCAGCTTAACCGGGGGAACTAATGAAAAACTGTTTTTT
TRBV28	-	-	TRBJ2-1	CASSAPDSYNEQFF	TGTGCCAGCAGTGCCCCGGACAGCTACAATGAGCAGTTCTTC
TRBV23-1	once	TRBD1	TRBJ1-5	CASSHDRVMNQPQHF	TGCGCCAGCAGTCACGACAGGGTCATGAATCAGCCCCAGCATTTT
TRBV7-2	-	TRBD2	TRBJ2-2	CASSLSYTSGKVGELFF	TGTGCCAGCAGCTTAAGTTATACTAGCGGGAAGGTCGGGGAGCTGTTTTTT
TRBV5-1	-	-	TRBJ1-2	CASSLGGSGYGYTF	TGCGCCAGCAGCTTGGGAGGTTCGGGCTATGGCTACACCTTC
TRBV2	-	-	TRBJ2-2	CASSEESRQVRFPGELFF	TGTGCCAGCAGTGAAGAAAGCAGACAGGTAAGGTTTCCCGGGGAGCTGTTTTTT
TRBV5-4	-	-	TRBJ2-1	CASSPGLPGVVNEQFF	TGTGCCAGCAGCCCAGGACTACCGGGAGTGGTGAATGAGCAGTTCTTC
TRBV29-1	-	-	TRBJ2-5	CSVLVSVETQYF	TGCAGCGTTTTAGTATCCGTAGAGACCCAGTACTTC
TRBV12-5	few	-	TRBJ2-7	CASGLAGYYEQYF	TGTGCTAGTGGTTTGGCAGGTTACTACGAGCAGTACTTC
TRBV9	-	-	TRBJ2-7	CASSVGERVLSYEQYF	TGTGCCAGCAGCGTAGGAGAGCGCGTCCTTTCCTACGAGCAGTACTTC
TRBV5-1	-	-	TRBJ1-4	CASSLSAANEKLFF	TGCGCCAGCAGCTTGTCCGCAGCTAATGAAAAACTGTTTTTT
TRBV10-2	once	TRBD2	TRBJ2-1	CASSDDAGGPDNEQFF	TGCGCCAGCAGTGATGATGCGGGAGGGCCGGACAATGAGCAGTTCTTC
TRBV7-2	-	TRBD1	TRBJ1-4	CASSTRQGSKEKLFF	TGTGCCAGCAGCACCAGACAGGGGAGCAAGGAAAAACTGTTTTTT
TRBV5-1	-	TRBD1	TRBJ1-1	CASSFDREDTEAFF	TGCGCCAGCAGCTTCGACAGGGAGGACACTGAAGCTTTCTTT
TRBV6-1	once	TRBD2	TRBJ2-1	CASSAGLAGGYPGSYNEQFF	TGTGCCAGCAGTGCGGGACTAGCGGGAGGGTACCCCGGCTCCTACAATGAGCAGTTCTTC
TRBV25-1	-	TRBD1	TRBJ2-5	CASSGTGLWETQYF	TGTGCCAGCAGCGGGACAGGGCTATGGGAGACCCAGTACTTC
TRBV5-4	-	-	TRBJ2-3	CASSFGGGASDTQYF	TGTGCCAGCAGCTTCGGTGGGGGCGCGTCAGATACGCAGTATTTT
TRBV10-3	-	-	TRBJ2-7	CAISASYEQYF	TGTGCCATAAGTGCTTCCTACGAGCAGTACTTC
TRBV10-3	-	TRBD1	TRBJ2-7	CAIRDRDPSYEQYF	TGTGCCATCAGAGACAGGGACCCTTCCTACGAGCAGTACTTC
TRBV19	-	TRBD1	TRBJ2-7	CASTDGTGDSYEQYF	TGTGCCAGTACCGACGGGACAGGGGATTCCTACGAGCAGTACTTC
TRBV2	-	TRBD2	TRBJ2-5	CASSEPAGWETQYF	TGTGCCAGCAGTGAACCAGCGGGGTGGGAGACCCAGTACTTC
TRBV5-1	-	TRBD1	TRBJ1-2	CASSQWTGANYGYTF	TGCGCCAGCAGCCAATGGACAGGCGCTAACTATGGCTACACCTTC
TRBV14	-	-	TRBJ2-2	CASIRRDCNTGELFF	TGTGCCAGCATTAGAAGGGACTGTAACACCGGGGAGCTGTTTTTT
TRBV7-9	few	-	TRBJ2-5	CASSLTRRETQYF	TGTGCCAGCAGCTTAACCCGGAGAGAGACCCAGTACTTC
TRBV4-1	-	TRBD1	TRBJ2-7	CASSQGWTGSSYEQYF	TGCGCCAGCAGCCAAGGTTGGACAGGTAGCTCCTACGAGCAGTACTTC
TRBV19	-	TRBD1	TRBJ1-5	CASSIDVARQGVTNQPQHF	TGTGCCAGTAGTATAGATGTGGCCCGACAGGGGGTGACAAATCAGCCCCAGCATTTT
TRBV6-5	-	-	TRBJ1-1	CASSDSLYTEAFF	TGTGCCAGCAGTGACAGCTTATACACTGAAGCTTTCTTT